Shown below are 11 T cell receptor beta chains from a single sample sequenced in a study of shared clonotypes between healthy human individuals (dated by TCRdb to 2020 to 2022). Preparation of the library involved the immunoSEQ multiplex PCR assay. TCRdb stores this immuneACCESS table with in-frame sequences only. Part of the clones is absent; in the studies checked, under half of the shortfall reflects unresolved V genes, and no reason is known for the rest. The sample table shows around 1.6 million clones, and 95% to 99% are seen once. Approximately 0.45% of the sample is held by the ten biggest clonotypes. The sequencing input was naive CD4+ T cells sorted from blood. The cell subset or site label corresponds to: CD45RA+ positively selected. The receptors shown here come from a man younger than 40 in good health.

The V and J genes are TRBV28 and TRBJ2-7; D possibly corresponds to TRBD1 (7 bases). CDR1 is MDHEN and CDR2 is SYDVKM in the germline V gene. The length of the CDR3 is 16 residues. Deletions cut 5 bases from V and 7 bases from J, with 24 bases between. CDR3: CASSTRGYRGLREQYF. CDR3 nucleotide sequence: TGTGCCAGCAGTACCCGGGGGTACAGGGGTTTAAGAGAGCAGTACTTC.

The CDR3 reads CSVQRTYEQYF. CDR3 in DNA: TGCAGTGTGCAGCGAACGTACGAGCAGTACTTC. The chain is built from TRBV20-1 and TRBJ2-7; D unclear. This CDR3 contains 11 residues. V lost 7 bases and J 4 bases, leaving 11 bases between the germline ends. Germline V lookup: CDR1 DFQATT, CDR2 SNEGSKA (reference sequence).

The chain's CDR3 is CASRGSSGRDYNEQFF. CDR3 in DNA: TGTGCCAGCAGGGGGAGTAGCGGGAGGGACTACAATGAGCAGTTCTTC. This chain connects TRBV28 to TRBJ2-1; TRBD2 matches 11 bases. Germline lookup yields CDR1 MDHEN and CDR2 SYDVKM. The trim removed 6 bases at V and 3 bases at J, leaving 7 bases unmatched. The CDR3 spans 16 residues.

The V gene is TRBV7-6, the J gene TRBJ1-1, with D possibly being TRBD1 (5 bases). Germline CDR1 and CDR2: SGHVS and FNYEAQ. Trimming stripped 4 bases from V and 5 bases from J, with 17 bases between. This CDR3 spans 15 amino acids. The CDR3, as DNA: TGTGCCAGCAGCTCCTATTTGACAGTTATGACTGAAGCTTTCTTT. Protein: CASSSYLTVMTEAFF.

The gene calls are TRBV6-6 and TRBJ2-7; possible D gene TRBD2, 5 bases. The V gene's germline CDR1 is MNHNY and CDR2 SVGAGI (reference sequence). V was shortened by 2 bases and J by 5 bases, with 10 bases between the two germline ends. CDR3 length equals 13 residues. The CDR3 nucleotides are TGTGCCAGCAGTTACAGTGAGAGGGACGAGCAGTACTTC. It encodes CASSYSERDEQYF.

V and J are TRBV12-1 and TRBJ2-7; the DNA was not used to check the table's D call, TRBD2. TRBV12-1 constitutes a pseudogene. CDR3 length equals 16 residues. CDR3 nucleotides: TGTGCCAGCAGCTTTAGAGGCGGAGCCCCCTCCTACGAGCAGTACTTC. Encoded protein: CASSFRGGAPSYEQYF.

The DNA for the CDR3 is TGTGCCAGCTCACCCGGGGGCAGCGAAACCTACGAGCAGTACTTC. It translates to CASSPGGSETYEQYF. J is TRBJ2-7 and V is TRBV18; D might be TRBD1 or TRBD2, each matching 6 bases. Germline V lookup: CDR1 KGHSH, CDR2 LQKENI. Between the trimmed V and J ends, which lost 3 bases and 2 bases, there was a span of 14 bases. The CDR3 consists of 15 residues.

J is TRBJ2-7 and V is TRBV6-5; possible D gene TRBD1, 5 bases. The V gene's germline CDR1 is MNHEY and CDR2 SVGAGI. The length of the CDR3 is 16 residues. With 0 bases removed from V and 2 bases from J, the gap between germline ends came to 14 bases. The CDR3 loop reads CASSYSRLQVPYEQYF. For the CDR3, the DNA is TGTGCCAGCAGTTACTCTCGCCTACAGGTCCCCTACGAGCAGTACTTC.

CDR3 nucleotides: TGTGCCTGGAGGCAGGGGGGCTCCTACGAGCAGTACTTC. This gives the protein CAWRQGGSYEQYF. V and J are TRBV30 and TRBJ2-7, with D possibly matching TRBD1 (7 bases). Germline CDR1 and CDR2: GTSNPN and SVGIG (reference sequence). This CDR3 spans 13 amino acids. V was pared by 3 bases and J by 0 bases, with 9 bases between.

The chain links TRBV5-4 to TRBJ2-3, with 7 bases that match TRBD2. This CDR3 has 15 residues. The J segment lost 0 bases and the V segment lost 1 base, leaving 2 bases of the junction unmatched. The germline V gene has CDR1 SGHNT and CDR2 YYREEE (reference sequence). This CDR3 reads CASSLRSGSTDTQYF. DNA of the CDR3: TGTGCCAGCAGCTTGCGTAGCGGGAGCACAGATACGCAGTATTTT.

The CDR3 DNA reads TGTGCCAGCAGTTACGACGCCTACAATGAGCAGTTCTTC. Residues: CASSYDAYNEQFF. V usage is TRBV6-5 and J usage is TRBJ2-1; D is unresolved. Trimming pared 2 bases from V and 2 bases from J, leaving 4 bases between. Germline assignment: CDR1 MNHEY and CDR2 SVGAGI. CDR3 length: 13 amino acids.